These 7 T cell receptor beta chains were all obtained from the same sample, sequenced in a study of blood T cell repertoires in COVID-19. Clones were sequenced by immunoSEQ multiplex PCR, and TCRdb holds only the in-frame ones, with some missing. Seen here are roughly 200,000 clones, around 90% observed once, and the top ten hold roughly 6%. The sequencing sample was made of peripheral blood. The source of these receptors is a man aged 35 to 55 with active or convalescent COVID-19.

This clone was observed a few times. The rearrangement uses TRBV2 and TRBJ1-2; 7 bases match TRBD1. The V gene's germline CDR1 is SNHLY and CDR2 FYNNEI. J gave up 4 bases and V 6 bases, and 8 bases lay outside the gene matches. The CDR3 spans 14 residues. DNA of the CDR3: TGTGCCAGCAGAGGCAGGGGGATCAGCTATGGCTACACCTTC. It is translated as CASRGRGISYGYTF.

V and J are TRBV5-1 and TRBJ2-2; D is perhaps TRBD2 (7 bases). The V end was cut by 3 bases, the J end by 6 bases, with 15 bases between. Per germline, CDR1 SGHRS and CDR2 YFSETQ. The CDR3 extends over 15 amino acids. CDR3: CASSYPTGRAGELFF. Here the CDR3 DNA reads TGCGCCAGCAGCTACCCAACAGGGAGGGCCGGGGAGCTGTTTTTT.

CDR3: CATAEGGTEAFF. As DNA, the CDR3 is TGTGCCACCGCGGAGGGAGGCACTGAAGCTTTCTTT. This chain connects TRBV19 to TRBJ1-1, with D uncertain. CDR1 is LNHDA and CDR2 is SQIVND in the germline V gene (reference sequence). V lost 10 bases and J 4 bases, leaving 13 bases between the germline ends. The CDR3 consists of 12 residues.

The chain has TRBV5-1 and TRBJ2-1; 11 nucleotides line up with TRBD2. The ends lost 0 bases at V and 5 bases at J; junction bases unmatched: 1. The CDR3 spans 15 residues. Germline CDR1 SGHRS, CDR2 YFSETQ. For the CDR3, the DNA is TGCGCCAGCAGCTTGGGACTAGCGGGAAACAATGAGCAGTTCTTC. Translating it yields CASSLGLAGNNEQFF.

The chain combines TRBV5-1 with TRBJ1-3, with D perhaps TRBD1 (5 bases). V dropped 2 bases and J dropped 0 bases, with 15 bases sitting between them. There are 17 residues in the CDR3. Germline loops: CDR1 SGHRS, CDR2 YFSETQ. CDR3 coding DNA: TGCGCCAGCAGCTTAAGGGCGACAGCCAACTCTGGAAACACCATATATTTT. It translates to CASSLRATANSGNTIYF.

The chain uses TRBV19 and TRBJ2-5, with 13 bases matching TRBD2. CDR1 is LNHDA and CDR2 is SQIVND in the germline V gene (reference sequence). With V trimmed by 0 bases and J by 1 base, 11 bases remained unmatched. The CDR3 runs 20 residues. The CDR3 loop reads CASSIDSNTRLAGGQETQYF. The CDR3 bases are TGTGCCAGTAGTATAGACTCGAATACCCGACTAGCGGGGGGCCAAGAGACCCAGTACTTC.

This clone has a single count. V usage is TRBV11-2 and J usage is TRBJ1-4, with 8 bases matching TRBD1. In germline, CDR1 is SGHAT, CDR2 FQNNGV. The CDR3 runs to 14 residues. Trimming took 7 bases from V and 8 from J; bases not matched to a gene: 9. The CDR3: CASTRTGIWEKLFF. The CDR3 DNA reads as TGTGCCAGCACCAGGACAGGGATATGGGAAAAACTGTTTTTT. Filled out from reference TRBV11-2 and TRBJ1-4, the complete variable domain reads EAGVAQSPRYKIIEKRQSVAFWCNPISGHATLYWYQQILGQGPKLLIQFQNNGVVDDSQLPKDRFSAERLKGVDSTLKIQPAKLEDSAVYLCASTRTGIWEKLFFGSGTQLSVL.